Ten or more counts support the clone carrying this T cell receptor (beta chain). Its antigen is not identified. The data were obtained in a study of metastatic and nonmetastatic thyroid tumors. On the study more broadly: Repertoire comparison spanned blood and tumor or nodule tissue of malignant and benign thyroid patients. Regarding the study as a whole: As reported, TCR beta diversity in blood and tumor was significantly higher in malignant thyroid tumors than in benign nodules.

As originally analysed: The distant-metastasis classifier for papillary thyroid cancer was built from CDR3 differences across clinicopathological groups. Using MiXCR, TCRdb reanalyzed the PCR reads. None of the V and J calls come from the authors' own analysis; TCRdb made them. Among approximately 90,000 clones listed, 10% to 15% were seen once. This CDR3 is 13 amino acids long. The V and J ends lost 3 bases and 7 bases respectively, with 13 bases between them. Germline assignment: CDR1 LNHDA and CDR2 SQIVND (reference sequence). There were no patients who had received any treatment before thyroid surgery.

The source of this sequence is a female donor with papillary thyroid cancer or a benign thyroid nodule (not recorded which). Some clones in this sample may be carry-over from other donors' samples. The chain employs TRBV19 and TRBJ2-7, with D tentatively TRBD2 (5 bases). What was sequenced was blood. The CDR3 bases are TGTGCCAGTAGTATCGAGAGGGCGCGGGAGCAGTACTTC. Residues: CASSIERAREQYF. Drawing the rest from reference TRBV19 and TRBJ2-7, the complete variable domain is DGGITQSPKYLFRKEGQNVTLSCEQNLNHDAMYWYRQDPGQGLRLIYYSQIVNDFQKGDIAEGYSVSREKKESFPLTVTSAQKNPTAFYLCASSIERAREQYFGPGTRLTVT.